The 9 T cell receptor beta chains given below trace back to one sample, sequenced in a study of identical twins. TCRdb reanalysed the 5' RACE reads using MiXCR and keeps one entry per CDR3 protein. The repertoire has around 340,000 distinct CDR3 sequences, roughly an eighth of them found once; the top ten carry just over 7%. This sample also appeared in a second study, on yellow fever vaccine responses in identical twins.

The sample consisted of CD8+ T cells sorted from blood. The origin of the receptors is a woman younger than 30 in good health.

This clonotype was observed a few times. This chain connects TRBV4-1 to TRBJ2-3, with no clear D. V dropped 8 bases and J dropped 4 bases, with 7 bases sitting between them. The CDR3 has 11 amino acids. Germline V gene lookup returns CDR1 MGHRA and CDR2 YSYEKL. The CDR3, as DNA: TGCGCCAGCTCAAAGTCAGATACGCAGTATTTT. Amino acids: CASSKSDTQYF.

V and J are TRBV6-1 and TRBJ2-1; 8 positions match TRBD1. Trimming cost V 5 bases and J 6 bases; bases outside gene matches: 6. The CDR3 is 14 residues long. Germline lookup yields CDR1 MNHNS and CDR2 SASEGT. The CDR3 region is CASSSSGTGNEQFF. As DNA, the CDR3 is TGTGCCAGCAGTAGCTCCGGGACAGGCAATGAGCAGTTCTTC.

This clonotype was counted at least ten times. The chain links TRBV12-3 or TRBV12-4 to TRBJ1-1, with TRBD1 matching 7 bases. The V and J ends lost 7 bases and 0 bases, in that order; junction bases with no gene match: 8. The CDR3 consists of 15 residues. The CDR3 DNA follows: TGTGCCAGCACCCCGGGACAGATCATGAACACTGAAGCTTTCTTT. Translated: CASTPGQIMNTEAFF.

A few counts support this clonotype. The gene calls are TRBV28 and TRBJ2-3; 10 nucleotides line up with TRBD1. Germline V gives CDR1 MDHEN, CDR2 SYDVKM. The trim removed 7 bases at V and 3 bases at J, leaving 7 bases unmatched. The CDR3 length is 15 residues. The CDR3 DNA is TGTGCCAGCACCAGACAGGGGGCGACGACAGATACGCAGTATTTT. Amino acids: CASTRQGATTDTQYF.

The chain carries TRBV6-2 or TRBV6-3 and TRBJ2-1; the match to TRBD2 covers 8 bases. The germline V gene encodes CDR1 MNHEY and CDR2 SVGEGT. V was clipped by 2 bases and J by 8 bases; unmatched bases: 8. The CDR3 is made up of 15 amino acids. CDR3 nucleotide sequence: TGTGCCAGCAGTTACGACGGGGGGGCCAGGGATGAGCAGTTCTTC. Translating it yields CASSYDGGARDEQFF.

The rearrangement links TRBV28 to TRBJ2-7, with 11 bases fitting TRBD2. The germline gives CDR1 MDHEN, CDR2 SYDVKM. The V gene end was trimmed by 7 bases and the J gene end by 5 bases; junction bases not matched to a gene: 13. CDR3 size: 16 residues. CDR3 loop: CASTLSGRAARDEQYF. CDR3 nucleotide sequence: TGTGCCAGCACTCTTAGCGGGAGGGCCGCTAGAGACGAGCAGTACTTC.

This clonotype was counted at least ten times. The J gene is TRBJ2-7, the V gene TRBV6-2 or TRBV6-3, with D hard to call. The CDR3 contains 14 residues. Germline V CDR1 and CDR2: MNHEY, SVGEGT. V was shortened by 0 bases and J by 2 bases, with 8 bases between the two germline ends. CDR3: CASSYSPRPYEQYV. CDR3 sequence (DNA): TGTGCCAGCAGTTACTCCCCCCGACCCTACGAGCAGTACGTC.

The CDR3 DNA follows: TGTGCCAGCAGAAGACTAGCGGGACCGGTGGATACGCAGTATTTT. Residues: CASRRLAGPVDTQYF. The chain recombines TRBV12-3 or TRBV12-4 with TRBJ2-3, with TRBD2 identical over 11 bases. V trimming: 6 bases; J trimming: 6 bases; junction bases outside the gene matches: 8. The CDR3 sequence is 15 residues long.

This clonotype was detected ten times or more. V usage is TRBV6-1 and J usage is TRBJ2-7, with a tentative D call TRBD1 (5 bases). The length of the CDR3 is 13 residues. V was pared by 4 bases and J by 2 bases, with 9 bases between. Germline lookup yields CDR1 MNHNS and CDR2 SASEGT. CDR3 residues: CASSATETYEQYV. The CDR3 coding sequence is TGTGCCAGCAGTGCGACAGAGACCTACGAGCAGTACGTC.